The 9 T cell receptor beta chains below were found in one sample sequenced in a study of follicular helper T cells after annual influenza vaccination listed by TCRdb under 2017. Library creation used the immunoSEQ multiplex PCR assay. In its TCRdb copy, this immuneACCESS table keeps in-frame sequences only and misses some clones. Where compared with another copy, unresolved V genes explain less than half of these, and the others have no known cause. Here the sample has 8,000 to 9,000 clones; more than 75% occur a single time. Of the sample, roughly 4.3% is held by the ten largest clones. Explained via the paper, the time point label denotes: 2015-2016 season, 7 days after influenza vaccination. The sequencing used CXCR5+ CD38- circulating T follicular helper cells from blood, collected 7 days after influenza vaccination. Read against the paper, the sample's cell subset or site label means: circulating Tfh, non-naive CD4+CXCR5+PD-1+ (ICOS+CD38+ or ICOS-CD38-). The receptors shown here come from an adult who received the influenza vaccine.

V and J are TRBV6-6 and TRBJ2-7; 7 positions match TRBD1. Germline CDR1 and CDR2: MNHNY and SVGAGI (reference sequence). This CDR3 has 14 amino acids. Germline trimming cut 2 bases from V and 4 bases from J; bases unmatched to any gene: 5. In DNA, the CDR3 is TGTGCCAGCAGTTACACGGGACAGAATTACGAGCAGTACTTC. This encodes CASSYTGQNYEQYF.

The chain has TRBV15 and TRBJ2-5, with D unresolved. CDR1 is LNHNV and CDR2 is YYDKDF in the germline V gene (reference sequence). Trimming cost V 3 bases and J 1 base, with 6 bases left between them. CDR3 length: 13 residues. CDR3 sequence (DNA): TGTGCCACCAGCAGGAATGGCCAAGAGACCCAGTACTTC. As protein: CATSRNGQETQYF.

V and J are TRBV7-7 and TRBJ2-7, with a weak D call TRBD1 (6 bases). Trimming cost V 5 bases and J 11 bases, with 10 bases left between them. The CDR3 loop spans 10 amino acids. Per the germline V gene, CDR1 is SSHAT and CDR2 is FNYEAQ (reference sequence). The CDR3 loop is CASSPEGEYF. CDR3 DNA sequence: TGTGCCAGCAGCCCAGAGGGGGAGTACTTC.

V gene TRBV29-1 combines with J gene TRBJ2-5; D possibly corresponds to TRBD1 (6 bases). This CDR3 spans 12 amino acids. Trimming removed 4 bases at V and 3 bases at J, with 9 bases between. Per the germline V gene, CDR1 is SQVTM and CDR2 is ANQGSEA. CDR3 bases: TGCAGCGTTGCTCAGGGGAAAGAGACCCAGTACTTC. Translation gives CSVAQGKETQYF.

The gene calls are TRBV19 and TRBJ2-3; D remains ambiguous. CDR1 LNHDA and CDR2 SQIVND come from the germline V gene (reference sequence). Trimming stripped 6 bases from V and 2 bases from J, with 12 bases between. The CDR3 loop spans 14 amino acids. CDR3 in amino acids: CASRPRASTDTQYF. The CDR3 nucleotides read TGTGCCAGTAGGCCCCGGGCCTCCACAGATACGCAGTATTTT.

V is TRBV19 and J is TRBJ1-2; 10 nucleotides agree with TRBD1. Per the germline V gene, CDR1 is LNHDA and CDR2 is SQIVND (reference sequence). CDR3 size: 13 residues. J gave up 5 bases and V 6 bases, and 3 bases lay outside the gene matches. The CDR3 loop is CASSDRGPYGYTF. The DNA of the CDR3 is TGTGCCAGTAGCGACAGGGGGCCATATGGCTACACCTTC.

V usage is TRBV7-2 and J usage is TRBJ1-1; D not resolved. The V end lost 2 bases, the J end lost 1 base, and 8 bases lay between the germline ends. The CDR3 covers 14 residues. Germline CDR1 reads SGHTA; CDR2 reads FQGNSA. Written as DNA, the CDR3 is TGTGCCAGCAGCTTATCGCCCCAGAACACTGAAGCTTTCTTT. It translates to CASSLSPQNTEAFF.

The V and J genes are TRBV6-1 and TRBJ2-6, with a weak D call TRBD1 (6 bases). Germline CDR1 MNHNS, CDR2 SASEGT. CDR3 length equals 15 residues. The germline V and J ends were trimmed by 8 bases and 0 bases, with 11 bases remaining between them. The CDR3, as DNA: TGTGCCAGCTCGCAGGGGAGCTCTGGGGCCAACGTCCTGACTTTC. This encodes CASSQGSSGANVLTF.

The rearrangement joins TRBV5-1 to TRBJ2-1, with TRBD1 matching over 9 bases. CDR1 and CDR2 from the germline V gene are SGHRS and YFSETQ. The CDR3 is 17 amino acids. With V trimmed by 3 bases and J by 9 bases, 16 bases remained unmatched. The chain's CDR3 is CASSSWGLDRGRTEQFF. CDR3 nucleotides: TGCGCCAGCAGCTCATGGGGGTTGGACAGGGGTCGGACTGAGCAGTTCTTC.